These 20 T cell receptor beta chains originate from one sample sequenced in a study of T cells in Graves' hyperthyroidism and ophthalmopathy (dated by TCRdb to about 2019). The protocol used for the library was multiplex PCR. Sequenced on an Illumina HiSeq 2000. The TCR beta CDR3 regions were amplified from RNA transcripts. The TCR CDR3 was subjected to a first round of RT-PCR using the HTBI primer set and the Qiagen OneStep RT-PCR kit. Using fastp trimming at Q25 and MiXCR clonotype assembly, TCRdb reanalyzed the public sequencing data and kept in-frame beta chains. Each record represents a unique CDR3 protein, reported with the most common genes and DNA among its rows. The sample yields about 290,000 distinct CDR3 sequences; about 14% were counted once. Approximately 7.8% of the sample rests with the top ten. The sample consisted of blood. The receptors shown here come from a woman aged 25-40 years with Graves' hyperthyroidism that later progressed to Graves' ophthalmopathy.

This clonotype appeared a few times. The chain couples TRBV6-4 to TRBJ2-2, with D perhaps matching TRBD2 (6 bases). CDR3 size: 15 residues. Trimming left V 5 bases short and J 1 base short, with 11 bases between. The germline V gene has CDR1 MRHNA and CDR2 SNTAGT. DNA for the CDR3: TGTGCCAGCAGTCAGGCTAGCGAGAACACCGGGGAGCTGTTTTTT. Protein sequence: CASSQASENTGELFF.

This clonotype was seen at least ten times. One end of the junction does not line up with germline, which may come from a read error. The gene calls are TRBV29-1 and TRBJ2-7; 7 nucleotides line up with TRBD1. The germline CDR1 and CDR2 sequences are SQVTM and ANQGSEA. The CDR3 extends over 13 amino acids. CDR3 residues: CSAEGQGVDEQYF. CDR3 DNA: TGCAGCGCTGAAGGGCAGGGGGTCGACGAGCAGTACTTC.

This chain connects TRBV15 to TRBJ2-2; 7 bases are shared with TRBD1. Germline V CDR1 and CDR2: LNHNV, YYDKDF (reference sequence). Trimming cost V 5 bases and J 1 base; bases outside gene matches: 7. The CDR3 runs 16 residues. CDR3 DNA: TGTGCCACCAGCCGATCCGGGACAGTGAACACCGGGGAGCTGTTTTTT. Residues: CATSRSGTVNTGELFF.

This clonotype was observed many times. The rearrangement joins TRBV2 to TRBJ2-7; D remains unclear. The V and J ends lost 7 bases and 6 bases respectively, with 13 bases between them. This CDR3 region has 12 residues. The V gene's germline CDR1 is SNHLY and CDR2 FYNNEI. The CDR3 bases are TGTGCCAGCACCTCCGTGGTCCGCGAGCAGTACTTC. It is translated as CASTSVVREQYF.

This clonotype has ten or more counts. J is TRBJ2-7 and V is TRBV13, with 7 bases aligning to TRBD2. J gave up 6 bases and V 0 bases, and 8 bases lay outside the gene matches. This CDR3 has 15 amino acids. Germline loops: CDR1 PRHDT, CDR2 FYEKMQ (reference sequence). CDR3 protein: CASSLGWGGRSEQYF. CDR3 nucleotides: TGTGCCAGCAGCTTAGGCTGGGGCGGGAGATCCGAGCAGTACTTC.

In its sample, this clonotype was seen many times. This chain connects TRBV28 to TRBJ2-1, with 15 bases aligning to TRBD2. Germline CDR1 is MDHEN and CDR2 is SYDVKM. This CDR3 spans 16 amino acids. After removal of 5 bases from V and 8 bases from J, the junction contained 7 bases not matched to a gene. CDR3 amino acids: CASSPGTSGRTYEQFF. CDR3 nucleotides: TGTGCCAGCAGTCCCGGGACTAGCGGGAGGACCTATGAGCAGTTCTTC.

The V call is TRBV3-1, the J call TRBJ2-3, with a weak D call TRBD2 (6 bases). The CDR3 covers 15 residues. V lost 4 bases to trimming and J lost 8 bases, with 19 bases between them. CDR1 and CDR2 from the germline V gene are LGHDT and YNNKEL (reference sequence). CDR3 nucleotides: TGTGCCAGCAGCCTCGGGACTTTCGTGGGCGGTACGCAGTATTTT. Amino acids: CASSLGTFVGGTQYF.

This clonotype was seen more than once but under ten times. A much more abundant neighbour one base away suggests this may be a read error. The chain uses TRBV28 and TRBJ2-7, with D uncertain. Germline CDR1 and CDR2: MDHEN and SYDVKM. The CDR3 covers 13 residues. DNA of the CDR3: TGTGCCAACAGTTTTGAGAGAACCTACGAGCAGTACTTC. Residues: CANSFERTYEQYF.

The V call is TRBV4-1, the J call TRBJ2-7; D gene unclear. Germline-derived CDR1 and CDR2 are MGHRA and YSYEKL. Trimming shortened V by 1 base and J by 0 bases, and 10 bases separated the two germline ends. This CDR3 is 15 amino acids long. CDR3 residues: CASSQGTSASYEQYF. CDR3 DNA sequence: TGCGCCAGCAGCCAAGGAACGAGCGCCTCCTACGAGCAGTACTTC.

In its sample, this clonotype was seen many times. This chain joins TRBV7-6 and TRBJ2-1; 12 bases are a match to TRBD2. The CDR3 contains 15 residues. The germline V gene has CDR1 SGHVS and CDR2 FNYEAQ. The V and J ends lost 5 bases and 6 bases, in that order; junction bases with no gene match: 5. The CDR3 spells CASSPGLAGFNEQFF. The CDR3 bases are TGTGCCAGCAGCCCTGGACTAGCGGGATTCAATGAGCAGTTCTTC.

The V gene is TRBV5-6, the J gene TRBJ2-2; D not resolved. The CDR3 length is 14 residues. The V end lost 2 bases, the J end lost 5 bases, and 10 bases lay between the germline ends. Germline V gene sequence: CDR1 SGHDT, CDR2 YYEEEE. The CDR3 DNA reads as TGTGCCAGCAGCTTTTACCAAGTGACCGGGGAGCTGTTTTTT. This codes for CASSFYQVTGELFF.

This clonotype was seen many times. The CDR3 here is CASSLRWGSSGSPTGELFF. CDR3 nucleotide sequence: TGTGCCAGCAGTTTAAGGTGGGGCTCTAGCGGGAGTCCGACCGGGGAGCTGTTTTTT. V gene TRBV28 combines with J gene TRBJ2-2; 10 bases fit TRBD2. Trimming cost V 2 bases and J 5 bases; bases outside gene matches: 14. There are 19 residues in the CDR3. CDR1 and CDR2 (germline): MDHEN, SYDVKM.

Ten or more counts support this clonotype. The chain combines TRBV7-2 with TRBJ2-3; D is perhaps TRBD2 (5 bases). Germline loops: CDR1 SGHTA, CDR2 FQGNSA. V lost 3 bases and J 0 bases, leaving 13 bases between the germline ends. The length of the CDR3 is 16 residues. Here the CDR3 reads CASSFGSRVSTDTQYF. CDR3 coding DNA: TGTGCCAGCAGCTTTGGGAGTCGGGTTAGCACAGATACGCAGTATTTT.

This clonotype was recorded at least ten times. The gene calls are TRBV3-2 and TRBJ2-2; the D call of TRBD1 is as the table states it, not checked on the DNA. TRBV3-2 is given as a pseudogene. The CDR3 is made up of 19 amino acids. In nucleotides, the CDR3 is TGTGCCAGCAGCGATTCGATCGGGACCAGGCCCCCTCCACCCGGGGAGCTGTTTTTT. Encoded protein: CASSDSIGTRPPPPGELFF.

This clonotype was detected a few times. The chain links TRBV7-9 to TRBJ1-4, with D unclear. Trimming stripped 2 bases from V and 4 bases from J, with 8 bases between. Germline assignment: CDR1 SEHNR and CDR2 FQNEAQ (reference sequence). The CDR3 spans 14 residues. The CDR3: CASSLREVNEKLFF. The DNA of the CDR3 is TGTGCCAGCAGCTTACGGGAGGTTAATGAAAAACTGTTTTTT.

This clonotype was counted many times. The chain recombines TRBV2 with TRBJ2-1, with 10 bases identical to TRBD2. The germline V gene has CDR1 SNHLY and CDR2 FYNNEI. The CDR3 contains 20 residues. Losses at the gene ends were 3 bases for V and 5 bases for J; bases not matched to a gene: 19. CDR3 nucleotides: TGTGCCAGCAGTGAGTCCGCGGGTGCTAGCGGGAGTGGAATCCACAATGAGCAGTTCTTC. Translation gives CASSESAGASGSGIHNEQFF.

This clonotype occurred many times. The chain's CDR3 is CASSAGTGAYEQYF. In nucleotides, the CDR3 is TGTGCCAGCTCAGCCGGGACAGGGGCCTACGAGCAGTACTTC. This rearrangement joins TRBV18 to TRBJ2-7, with 10 nucleotides matching TRBD1. The CDR3 extends over 14 amino acids. With V trimmed by 5 bases and J by 2 bases, 3 bases remained unmatched. The germline V gene encodes CDR1 KGHSH and CDR2 LQKENI. The full variable domain, with the rest looked up from reference TRBV18 and TRBJ2-7, is NAGVMQNPRHLVRRRGQEARLRCSPMKGHSHVYWYRQLPEEGLKFMVYLQKENIIDESGMPKERFSAEFPKEGPSILRIQQVVRGDSAAYFCASSAGTGAYEQYFGPGTRLTVT.

Many counts were recorded for this clonotype. The chain couples TRBV2 to TRBJ2-1; the match to TRBD2 covers 9 bases. Looked up from germline, CDR1 is SNHLY and CDR2 is FYNNEI. This CDR3 region has 15 residues. The J segment lost 6 bases and the V segment lost 6 bases, leaving 9 bases of the junction unmatched. CDR3 residues: CASSVSSGSGNEQFF. Written as DNA, the CDR3 is TGTGCCAGCAGCGTTAGTAGCGGGAGCGGCAATGAGCAGTTCTTC. The variable domain in full, completed from reference TRBV2 and TRBJ2-1, reads EPEVTQTPSHQVTQMGQEVILRCVPISNHLYFYWYRQILGQKVEFLVSFYNNEISEKSEIFDDQFSVERPDGSNFTLKIRSTKLEDSAMYFCASSVSSGSGNEQFFGPGTRLTVL.

This clonotype was detected a few times. Relative to the germline gene, one junction end is altered; a read error may explain this. The gene calls are TRBV7-9 and TRBJ2-7; 7 bases map to TRBD2. This CDR3 is built from 15 residues. Germline CDR1 is SEHNR and CDR2 is FQNEAQ (reference sequence). CDR3 loop: CAGSFREGTSYEQYF. CDR3 bases: TGTGCCGGCAGCTTTAGGGAGGGGACCTCCTACGAGCAGTACTTC. Full variable domain (missing parts from reference TRBV7-9 and TRBJ2-7): DTGVSQNPRHKITKRGQNVTFRCDPISEHNRLYWYRQTLGQGPEFLTYFQNEAQLEKSRLLSDRFSAERPKGSFSTLEIQRTEQGDSAMYLCAGSFREGTSYEQYFGPGTRLTVT.

This clonotype was found many times. This chain uses TRBV5-1 with TRBJ2-7; TRBD2 matches at 10 bases. CDR1 is SGHRS, CDR2 YFSETQ, per germline. This CDR3 contains 14 residues. Trimming removed 3 bases from V and 2 bases from J; junction bases left unmatched: 2. The CDR3 DNA follows: TGCGCCAGCAGCTGGCTAGCGGGGGCCTACGAGCAGTACTTC. This gives the protein CASSWLAGAYEQYF.